Listed below are T cell receptor beta chains from one sample, sequenced in a study of blood T cell repertoires in COVID-19. The table came from immunoSEQ multiplex PCR; TCRdb's copy has only in-frame clones and leaves some out. The profile shows 130,000 or so clones, around 85% of them singletons. Material: peripheral blood. The receptors come from a man in his 60s with acute or convalescent COVID-19. Both conserved end residues are part of each CDR3. The D gene is left open where the match is weak. Size is omitted from some rows. Given values are once, few, many or a class for expanded clones.

>TRBD2|TRBV4-1|NA|15|TRBJ2-1
TGCGCCAGCAGCCAAGCCGGGACTAGTTACAATGAGCAGTTCTTC
CASSQAGTSYNEQFF
>NA|TRBV28|NA|14|TRBJ2-7
TGTGCCAGCAGGAGCCTTCCGAGCTCCTACGAGCAGTACTTC
CASRSLPSSYEQYF
>NA|TRBV19|NA|13|TRBJ2-3
TGTGCCAGTAGGCCAAACGGTCCAGATACGCAGTATTTT
CASRPNGPDTQYF
>NA|TRBV7-9|NA|15|TRBJ1-1
TGTGCCAGCAGCTCGCCCTTCGGACAAGGCTTTGAAGCTTTCTTT
CASSSPFGQGFEAFF
>TRBD1|TRBV7-9|NA|15|TRBJ2-7
TGTGCCAGCAGCTCGGGACAGGGGCTCACCTACGAGCAGTACTTC
CASSSGQGLTYEQYF
>TRBD1|TRBV3-1/TRBV3-2|NA|18|TRBJ2-6
TGTGCCAGCAGCCACCCGGGACAGGGTAACTCTGGGGCCAACGTCCTGACTTTC
CASSHPGQGNSGANVLTF
>TRBD2|TRBV6-6|NA|15|TRBJ2-7
TGTGCCAGCAGTGAGGGACTAGCGGGGGCCTACGAGCAGTACTTC
CASSEGLAGAYEQYF
>NA|TRBV6-2/TRBV6-3|once|15|TRBJ2-7
TGTGCCAGCAGTCTCTTGGAGGGGATCACCTACGAGCAGTACTTC
CASSLLEGITYEQYF
>NA|TRBV7-8|NA|12|TRBJ2-7
TGTGCCAGCAGCCTCCGGGGAGACGGGCCGTACTTC
CASSLRGDGPYF
>NA|TRBV28|NA|10|TRBJ2-1
TGTGCCAGCAGCCGTAATGAGCAGTTCTTC
CASSRNEQFF
>TRBD2|TRBV6-6|NA|16|TRBJ2-4
TGTGCCAGCGAGGCCCGGGGGACTACGGCCAAAAACATTCAGTACTTC
CASEARGTTAKNIQYF
>NA|TRBV7-9|NA|15|TRBJ1-3
TGTGCCAGCAGCTCCGACAGAAGCTCTGGAAACACCATATATTTT
CASSSDRSSGNTIYF
>NA|TRBV5-1|once|14|TRBJ2-1
TGCGCCAGCAGCTTGGAGCAGGGGTACAATGAGCAGTTCTTC
CASSLEQGYNEQFF
>TRBD2|TRBV30|NA|16|TRBJ2-7
TGTGCCGGATCTCGGGGACTAGCGGGGTTGAGCTACGAGCAGTACTTC
CAGSRGLAGLSYEQYF
>NA|TRBV7-2|NA|13|TRBJ2-7
TGTGCCAGCAGCTTAGCCGCAGCCTACGAGCAGTACTTC
CASSLAAAYEQYF
>TRBD1|TRBV7-3|NA|15|TRBJ2-1
TGTGCCAGCAGCTTAGGAAGGGGGCCATACAATGAGCAGTTCTTC
CASSLGRGPYNEQFF
>TRBD1|TRBV7-9|NA|13|TRBJ1-1
TGTGCCAGCAGCTTAAACAGGGGGACTGAAGCTTTCTTT
CASSLNRGTEAFF
>TRBD1|TRBV3-1/TRBV3-2|NA|14|TRBJ2-5
TGTGCCAGCAGCCAATGGACAGGGGAAGAGACCCAGTACTTC
CASSQWTGEETQYF
>NA|TRBV3-1/TRBV3-2|NA|17|TRBJ1-6
TGTGCCAGCAGCCAAGAGCGAGGGCGGGGTGCCTGGTCACCCCTCCACTTT
CASSQERGRGAWSPLHF
>NA|TRBV6-5|NA|16|TRBJ1-6
TGTGCCAGCAGTTACTCGTTATGGGGAGGTAATTCACCCCTCCACTTT
CASSYSLWGGNSPLHF
>TRBD2|TRBV2|NA|17|TRBJ2-1
TGTGCCAGCAGTGAAGGAACTAGCGGGAGAGCTAACAATGAGCAGTTCTTC
CASSEGTSGRANNEQFF
>NA|TRBV29-1|NA|11|TRBJ1-3
TGCAGCTTCATCTCTGGAAACACCATATATTTT
CSFISGNTIYF
>NA|TRBV10-3|NA|15|TRBJ2-1
TGTGCCATCAGAGGAGGGCGCGGAAACTACAATGAGCAGTTCTTC
CAIRGGRGNYNEQFF
>TRBD1|TRBV3-1/TRBV3-2|NA|14|TRBJ2-2
TGTGCCAGCAGCCAAGGACAGGGGACCGGGGAGCTGTTTTTT
CASSQGQGTGELFF
>NA|TRBV7-2|NA|17|TRBJ1-3
TGTGCCAGCAGCACCGGCCTGTCCAGGGGCGACCCAAACACCATATATTTT
CASSTGLSRGDPNTIYF
>TRBD2|TRBV20-1|once|15|TRBJ2-7
TGCAGTGCTAGTTCTAGGACTAGCGGGGACTACGAGCAGTACTTC
CSASSRTSGDYEQYF
>TRBD2|TRBV27|NA|15|TRBJ2-5
TGTGCCAGCAGTCCCGATGGACTAGCGGAAGAGACCCAGTACTTC
CASSPDGLAEETQYF
>TRBD1|TRBV5-6|NA|16|TRBJ2-5
TGTGCCAGCAGCTCACTAGACAGGGTCGCGGAAGAGACCCAGTACTTC
CASSSLDRVAEETQYF
>TRBD1|TRBV7-2|NA|15|TRBJ2-7
TGTGCCAGCAGCCCCCGGGACAGGGGGCGACACGAGCAGTACTTC
CASSPRDRGRHEQYF
>TRBD1|TRBV12-3/TRBV12-4|NA|13|TRBJ2-5
TGTGCCACCGGGGACAGGGTCTTGGAGACCCAGTACTTC
CATGDRVLETQYF
>NA|TRBV30|NA|14|TRBJ1-1
TGTGCCTGGAGTGTACAGGGACCGAACACTGAAGCTTTCTTT
CAWSVQGPNTEAFF
>TRBD2|TRBV29-1|NA|12|TRBJ2-5
TGCAGCTCGAGACTAGCTTTGGGGACCCAGTACTTC
CSSRLALGTQYF
>TRBD2|TRBV3-1/TRBV3-2|NA|14|TRBJ2-7
TGTGCCAGCAGCCAAGCGGGAGGCAGCTACGAGCAGTACTTC
CASSQAGGSYEQYF
>NA|TRBV29-1|NA|15|TRBJ2-3
TGCAGCGCAGATGCCCGACATATTAGCACAGATACGCAGTATTTT
CSADARHISTDTQYF
>NA|TRBV11-2|NA|14|TRBJ2-3
TGTGCCAGCAGCTCGGACACCCTCACAGATACGCAGTATTTT
CASSSDTLTDTQYF
>NA|TRBV6-2/TRBV6-3|NA|17|TRBJ2-3
TGTGCCAGCAGTTACTCGGTGGTAGAACGGGGTACAGATACGCAGTATTTT
CASSYSVVERGTDTQYF
>TRBD2|TRBV12-3/TRBV12-4|NA|13|TRBJ2-7
TGTGCCAGCAGTTTTGCCCCGGGAGGCGAGCAGTACTTC
CASSFAPGGEQYF
>NA|TRBV12-3/TRBV12-4|NA|13|TRBJ2-7
TGTGCCAGCAGTTTCTCAGGGGGGTACGAGCAGTACTTC
CASSFSGGYEQYF
>TRBD2|TRBV10-3|NA|14|TRBJ2-1
TGTGCCATCAGTGAACTAGCGGAGGAACGGGAGCAGTTCTTC
CAISELAEEREQFF
>TRBD2|TRBV5-1|once|15|TRBJ2-1
TGCGCCAGCAGCTCCTTAGCGGGAGGGACCAATGAGCAGTTCTTC
CASSSLAGGTNEQFF
>NA|TRBV19|NA|15|TRBJ2-7
TGTGCCAGTAGTTTCACGCAAACTGCCTACTACGAGCAGTACTTC
CASSFTQTAYYEQYF
>NA|TRBV9|once|15|TRBJ2-3
TGTGCCAGCAGCGCCCAAGCGGTTAGCACAGATACGCAGTATTTT
CASSAQAVSTDTQYF
>NA|TRBV5-6|NA|14|TRBJ2-1
TGTGCCAGCAGCTTAGGGAGCTCCTACAATGAGCAGTTCTTC
CASSLGSSYNEQFF
>TRBD2|TRBV9|few|13|TRBJ2-1
TGTGCCAGCACCCCGGGGGGGAGTGGCGAGCAGTTCTTC
CASTPGGSGEQFF
>NA|TRBV4-1|few|15|TRBJ1-4
TGCGCCAGCAGCCAAGGGCCGGCCTTGGAGGAAAAACTGTTTTTT
CASSQGPALEEKLFF
>TRBD1|TRBV29-1|NA|12|TRBJ1-2
TGCAGCGGCGGGACAGTGGGCTATGGCTACACCTTC
CSGGTVGYGYTF
>NA|TRBV4-2|NA|15|TRBJ2-7
TGTGCCAGCAGCCAAACTACAGGGAGCTCCTACGAGCAGTACTTC
CASSQTTGSSYEQYF
>TRBD1|TRBV19|NA|13|TRBJ1-2
TGTGCCAGTAGTACCCGGGACAGCTATGGCTACACCTTC
CASSTRDSYGYTF
>NA|TRBV15|NA|15|TRBJ2-1
TGTGCCACCAGCAGAGGACTCAGCTCCTACAATGAGCAGTTCTTC
CATSRGLSSYNEQFF
>NA|TRBV6-5|NA|13|TRBJ1-6
TGTGCCAGCAGACCTGACCTCGGGTCACCCCTCCACTTT
CASRPDLGSPLHF
>NA|TRBV12-3/TRBV12-4|NA|13|TRBJ2-3
TGTGCCAGCACCAGTGGTGGGCGAGATACGCAGTATTTT
CASTSGGRDTQYF
>NA|TRBV18|NA|14|TRBJ2-7
TGTGCCAGCTCCCGCGAGGGATTATCCTACGAGCAGTACTTC
CASSREGLSYEQYF